Shown below are 21 T cell receptor beta chains from a single sample sequenced in a study of CD8+ T cells in alopecia areata. Reverse transcribed after extraction, RNA yielded cDNA as the sequencing template. Using immunoSEQ multiplex PCR, the repertoire was profiled, and TCRdb retains in-frame clones only, with some absent. The sample contains about 250,000 clones, 65% to 70% of which appear only once. The sequencing used CD4+ T cells sorted from blood, collected at week 0. These receptor sequences come from a human donor with alopecia areata.

This rearrangement joins TRBV18 to TRBJ2-3, with a weak D call TRBD1 (5 bases). The CDR3 contains 15 residues. Trimming took off 2 bases at V and 6 bases at J, with 15 bases between the two ends. From germline, CDR1 is KGHSH and CDR2 LQKENI. In nucleotides, the CDR3 is TGTGCCAGCTCACCATCTCGGACAATGAGGGATACGCAGTATTTT. This translates into CASSPSRTMRDTQYF.

This clone has just a few counts. The chain combines TRBV27 with TRBJ2-1; D is unclear. Looked up from germline, CDR1 is MNHEY and CDR2 is SMNVEV (reference sequence). The germline V and J ends were trimmed by 2 bases and 10 bases, with 12 bases remaining between them. The CDR3 loop spans 13 amino acids. The CDR3 reads CASSLNGDSEQFF. CDR3 DNA: TGTGCCAGCAGTTTAAACGGTGACTCAGAGCAGTTCTTC.

V gene TRBV29-1 combines with J gene TRBJ2-7, with 7 bases matching TRBD1. V gave up 6 bases and J gave up 0 bases; unmatched junction bases: 11. Per the germline V gene, CDR1 is SQVTM and CDR2 is ANQGSEA. The length of the CDR3 is 15 residues. Here the CDR3 DNA reads TGCAGCGTAGCTCAGGGACAGCCAAGCTCCTACGAGCAGTACTTC. It translates to CSVAQGQPSSYEQYF.

This chain links TRBV7-9 with TRBJ2-3; D possibly matches TRBD1 or TRBD2 (6 bases each). The CDR3 totals 12 residues. Germline CDR1 is SEHNR and CDR2 is FQNEAQ (reference sequence). Trimming stripped 5 bases from V and 14 bases from J, with 17 bases between. CDR3 loop: CASSRGGPSGYF. The DNA for the CDR3 is TGTGCCAGCAGCAGAGGGGGGCCTTCGGGGTATTTT.

The J gene is TRBJ2-1, the V gene TRBV29-1; a weak D match, TRBD2 (7 bases). The CDR3 consists of 15 residues. V dropped 5 bases and J dropped 0 bases, with 14 bases sitting between them. Germline V gene sequence: CDR1 SQVTM, CDR2 ANQGSEA. CDR3 region: CSVFGGGASYNEQFF. In nucleotides, the CDR3 is TGCAGCGTTTTTGGCGGGGGCGCCTCCTACAATGAGCAGTTCTTC.

The rearrangement links TRBV7-6 to TRBJ2-5; TRBD1 matches 8 bases. Trimming took 1 base from V and 1 from J; bases not matched to a gene: 2. Germline loops: CDR1 SGHVS, CDR2 FNYEAQ. CDR3 length: 15 amino acids. The CDR3 sequence is CASSLDRGVQETQYF. For the CDR3, the DNA is TGTGCCAGCAGCTTAGACAGGGGGGTCCAAGAGACCCAGTACTTC. Supplemented by reference TRBV7-6 and TRBJ2-5, the full variable domain reads GAGVSQSPRYKVTKRGQDVALRCDPISGHVSLYWYRQALGQGPEFLTYFNYEAQQDKSGLPNDRFSAERPEGSISTLTIQRTEQRDSAMYRCASSLDRGVQETQYFGPGTRLLVL.

The chain carries TRBV6-1 and TRBJ2-2; D is uncertain. V lost 1 base, J lost 8 bases, and 11 bases lay in between. The germline gives CDR1 MNHNS, CDR2 SASEGT. This CDR3 has 14 residues. The CDR3 is CASSEVPGLGELFF. CDR3 DNA: TGTGCCAGCAGTGAAGTTCCGGGTCTAGGGGAGCTGTTTTTT.

The chain has TRBV29-1 and TRBJ1-1, with no clear D. This CDR3 has 13 residues. CDR1 is SQVTM, CDR2 ANQGSEA, per germline. V was cut by 3 bases and J by 0 bases, with 8 bases left in between. In DNA form, the CDR3 reads TGCAGCGTTGAGCACAGCGTGAACACTGAAGCTTTCTTT. Protein: CSVEHSVNTEAFF.

The V and J genes are TRBV4-1 and TRBJ2-5, with D perhaps TRBD1 (6 bases). Germline values: CDR1 MGHRA, CDR2 YSYEKL. Trimming removed 1 base from V and 1 base from J, with 10 bases in between. The length of the CDR3 is 15 residues. The CDR3 DNA sequence: TGCGCCAGCAGCCAAGTGGGGACACTCCAAGAGACCCAGTACTTC. Encoded protein: CASSQVGTLQETQYF.

V is TRBV6-5 and J is TRBJ2-7; 9 bases agree with TRBD1. The germline CDR1 and CDR2 sequences are MNHEY and SVGAGI. The CDR3 consists of 14 residues. After removal of 6 bases from V and 2 bases from J, the junction contained 5 bases not matched to a gene. The CDR3 DNA reads TGTGCCAGCAGGCCGGGACAGGGCACCTACGAGCAGTACTTC. As protein: CASRPGQGTYEQYF.

The rearrangement links TRBV5-4 to TRBJ1-2; no clear D. The CDR3 sequence is 16 residues long. The germline V and J ends were trimmed by 4 bases and 6 bases, with 22 bases remaining between them. CDR1 is SGHNT, CDR2 YYREEE, per germline (reference sequence). The CDR3 is CASSQESGSIGDGYTF. As DNA, the CDR3 is TGTGCCAGCAGCCAAGAATCAGGTTCTATTGGGGATGGCTACACCTTC.

This chain joins TRBV4-2 and TRBJ1-6; weak D call: TRBD1 (5 bases). This CDR3 spans 17 amino acids. V lost 0 bases and J 13 bases, leaving 22 bases between the germline ends. The V gene's germline CDR1 is LGHNA and CDR2 YNFKEQ. CDR3 in amino acids: CASSQDPHTSGIGPLHF. As DNA, the CDR3 is TGTGCCAGCAGCCAAGATCCACACACCTCAGGGATTGGGCCCCTCCACTTT.

The chain employs TRBV10-3 and TRBJ1-6, with 7 positions matching TRBD1. V was clipped by 3 bases and J by 10 bases; unmatched bases: 9. This CDR3 region has 15 residues. The germline gives CDR1 ENHRY, CDR2 SYGVKD. The CDR3 sequence: CAISEANRGRSPLHF. The CDR3, as DNA: TGTGCCATCAGTGAAGCGAACAGGGGCCGGTCACCCCTCCACTTT.

J is TRBJ2-1 and V is TRBV29-1; possible D gene TRBD2, 6 bases. V was clipped by 8 bases and J by 8 bases, with 22 bases between them. This CDR3 has 14 residues. CDR1 and CDR2 (germline): SQVTM, ANQGSEA. The CDR3 DNA reads TGCAGCTCGACCAAACTAGCTGCCGCGGATGAGCAGTTCTTC. This sequence encodes CSSTKLAAADEQFF.

J is TRBJ1-1 and V is TRBV30, with a possible D match to TRBD1 (5 bases). CDR1 and CDR2 (germline): GTSNPN, SVGIG (reference sequence). With 4 bases removed from V and 2 bases from J, the gap between germline ends came to 14 bases. This CDR3 spans 14 amino acids. The CDR3 DNA follows: TGTGCCTGGACCCGTCCCTGGGGCAACACTGAAGCTTTCTTT. As protein: CAWTRPWGNTEAFF.

J is TRBJ2-3 and V is TRBV5-6; weak D call: TRBD2 (6 bases). The CDR3 sequence is 15 residues long. The V gene's germline CDR1 is SGHDT and CDR2 YYEEEE. Trimming took 4 bases from V and 4 from J, leaving 16 bases between them. Written as DNA, the CDR3 is TGTGCCAGCAGCCGCTATCGGGGGACCTCAGATACGCAGTATTTT. Translated: CASSRYRGTSDTQYF.

This clone was counted a few times. This chain uses TRBV18 with TRBJ2-7; no definite D call. V was trimmed by 1 base and J by 2 bases, leaving 9 bases between them. The germline V gene has CDR1 KGHSH and CDR2 LQKENI. The CDR3 consists of 14 residues. CDR3 sequence: CASSPQVRTYEQYF. The CDR3 bases are TGTGCCAGCTCACCACAGGTCAGGACCTACGAGCAGTACTTC.

This clone showed up just once. The chain is built from TRBV30 and TRBJ2-1, with 7 nucleotides matching TRBD2. The CDR3 loop spans 12 amino acids. V lost 0 bases, J lost 13 bases, and 6 bases stayed unmatched. CDR1 and CDR2 (germline): GTSNPN, SVGIG (reference sequence). CDR3 protein: CAWSVGSGAQFF. The CDR3 DNA reads TGTGCCTGGAGTGTAGGAAGCGGGGCCCAGTTCTTC. The variable domain in full, completed from reference TRBV30 and TRBJ2-1, reads SQTIHQWPATLVQPVGSPLSLECTVEGTSNPNLYWYRQAAGRGLQLLFYSVGIGQISSEVPQNLSASRPQDRQFILSSKKLLLSDSGFYLCAWSVGSGAQFFGPGTRLTVL.

The rearrangement joins TRBV18 to TRBJ2-5, with D maybe TRBD2 (5 bases). CDR1 is KGHSH and CDR2 is LQKENI in the germline V gene. The CDR3 covers 14 residues. Trimming left V 0 bases short and J 7 bases short, with 12 bases between. In nucleotides, the CDR3 is TGTGCCAGCTCACCACCGTCTAGCCCGGGGACCCAGTACTTC. Translation: CASSPPSSPGTQYF. Filled out from reference TRBV18 and TRBJ2-5, the complete variable domain reads NAGVMQNPRHLVRRRGQEARLRCSPMKGHSHVYWYRQLPEEGLKFMVYLQKENIIDESGMPKERFSAEFPKEGPSILRIQQVVRGDSAAYFCASSPPSSPGTQYFGPGTRLLVL.

This clone was recorded once. The rearrangement uses TRBV6-5 and TRBJ2-6, with D hard to call. This CDR3 spans 15 amino acids. Between the trimmed V and J ends, which lost 6 bases and 1 base, there was a span of 10 bases. Germline V CDR1 and CDR2: MNHEY, SVGAGI. The CDR3 loop is CASSQLRSGANVLTF. CDR3 nucleotide sequence: TGTGCCAGCAGCCAATTGCGGTCTGGGGCCAACGTCCTGACTTTC.

The chain combines TRBV20-1 with TRBJ1-2; maybe TRBD1 (5 bases). The germline gives CDR1 DFQATT, CDR2 SNEGSKA (reference sequence). CDR3 size: 11 residues. V was shortened by 3 bases and J by 8 bases, with 10 bases between the two germline ends. Written as DNA, the CDR3 is TGCAGTGCTAGCCTCAGGGACGGCTACACCTTC. Translation gives CSASLRDGYTF.